Listed here are 5 T cell receptor beta chains from one sample, sequenced in a study of shared clonotypes between healthy human individuals. Profiled with immunoSEQ multiplex PCR; TCRdb holds only in-frame clones, not every one. Of some 2,000,000 clones in the sample, approximately 96% were seen once. The sequenced sample consisted of naive CD4+ T cells sorted from blood. Subset indicated: CD45RA+ positively selected. The receptors were gathered from a young man in good health.

The rearrangement uses TRBV7-2 and TRBJ2-5; a weak D match, TRBD1 (6 bases). The CDR3 is 17 amino acids. With 1 base removed from V and 1 base from J, the gap between germline ends came to 16 bases. Per germline, CDR1 SGHTA and CDR2 FQGNSA. The CDR3 region is CASSLGKDRTRQETQYF. In nucleotides, the CDR3 is TGTGCCAGCAGCTTAGGGAAAGACAGGACCCGCCAAGAGACCCAGTACTTC.

V is TRBV7-2 and J is TRBJ2-6; no reliable D call. Germline CDR1 and CDR2: SGHTA and FQGNSA. V lost 5 bases and J lost 1, with 9 bases in between. This CDR3 contains 15 residues. The chain's CDR3 is CASSPYLSGANVLTF. The CDR3 DNA is TGTGCCAGCAGCCCCTACCTTTCTGGGGCCAACGTCCTGACTTTC.

This chain uses TRBV29-1 with TRBJ2-1; TRBD2 agrees at 7 bases. The CDR3 spans 13 residues. After removal of 3 bases from V and 7 bases from J, the junction contained 6 bases not matched to a gene. Germline CDR1 reads SQVTM; CDR2 reads ANQGSEA. CDR3 sequence: CSVEQLAINEQFF. CDR3 DNA: TGCAGCGTTGAGCAACTAGCGATAAATGAGCAGTTCTTC.

This chain uses TRBV9 with TRBJ2-5; D is perhaps TRBD2 (7 bases). Germline V gives CDR1 SGDLS, CDR2 YYNGEE. This CDR3 has 17 residues. V lost 4 bases and J lost 5, with 24 bases in between. The CDR3 DNA is TGTGCCAGCAGCCTCGAAACATACGGCGGGGGCGGTGAGACCCAGTACTTC. Encoded protein: CASSLETYGGGGETQYF.

DNA for the CDR3: TGTGCCAGCCGACAGGGGTCAGATACGCAGTATTTT. It is translated as CASRQGSDTQYF. This chain joins TRBV18 and TRBJ2-3; 8 nucleotides agree with TRBD1. Germline CDR1 and CDR2: KGHSH and LQKENI. The trim removed 8 bases at V and 4 bases at J, leaving 2 bases unmatched. The CDR3 runs to 12 residues.